This T cell receptor beta chain was captured in a study of CD8+CD57+ T cells in acquired aplastic anemia. The study, taken as a whole, reports: Patients and controls shared fewer than 30 CD8+ CDR3 sequences.

For this clonotype: The antigen is not known.

The CDR3 covers 16 residues. Trimming removed 6 bases from V and 0 bases from J; junction bases left unmatched: 5. Germline CDR1 is ENHRY and CDR2 is SYGVKD. Genomic DNA was employed as the template in profiling TCR beta VDJ and CDR3. One entry per CDR3 protein, called by TCRdb with MiXCR from the reads. The repertoire holds some 200,000 distinct CDR3 sequences, with roughly 50% as singletons. Whoever was chosen for sequencing had shown CD8+CD57+ cell expansion by flow cytometry. Sample: sorted CD4+, CD8+, or CD8+CD57+ T cells (not recorded which) from PBMCs. The sequence was obtained from a human donor with aplastic anemia. The rearrangement uses TRBV10-3 and TRBJ1-6; 7 positions match TRBD1. The CDR3 loop is CAIRRQGSSYNSPLHF. CDR3 bases: TGTGCCATCAGGCGACAGGGCAGCTCCTATAATTCACCCCTCCACTTT.